Given below is one T cell receptor (beta chain) in context. Germline lookup yields CDR1 SGHDT and CDR2 YYEEEE. The V segment lost 3 bases and the J segment 1 base; nucleotides outside the gene matches: 1. The CDR3 runs to 15 residues. Assay used: immunoSEQ multiplex PCR; TCRdb lists only in-frame clones, some missing. The data contain approximately 280,000 clones, 80% to 90% of them singletons. This specimen belongs to a study of blood T cell repertoires in COVID-19. The specimen was peripheral blood. V is TRBV5-6 and J is TRBJ2-3; TRBD1 aligns across 11 bases. The receptor was isolated from a woman aged 65 to 85 with acute or convalescent COVID-19. CDR3 coding DNA: TGTGCCAGCAGCTGGGGACAGGGGGGCACAGATACGCAGTATTTT. Its translation is CASSWGQGGTDTQYF.